This note documents a single T cell receptor (beta chain) sequence. Its specificity is unknown. The CDR3 has 15 residues. The germline gives CDR1 GTSNPN, CDR2 SVGIG (reference sequence). V shed 0 bases and J shed 0 bases, with 11 bases lying between them. These data originate in a study of vaccination effects on CD4 cells after COVID-19. Here immunoSEQ multiplex PCR was the method, and the copy in TCRdb shows in-frame clones only, minus some. The sample holds approximately 60,000 clones, around 84% seen once. Subsequent to a culture period of about ten days, CD4+ T cells were isolated. Participants were given two doses of BNT162b2 or mRNA-1273 vaccine.

The starting material was CD4+ T cells from PBMCs cultured without peptide, obtained after COVID-19 vaccination. The origin of this receptor is a human donor who received a COVID-19 vaccine. This chain connects TRBV30 to TRBJ1-1, with D unresolved. The CDR3 bases are TGTGCCTGGAGTGTCCTGAGCACGCTGAACACTGAAGCTTTCTTT. Residues: CAWSVLSTLNTEAFF.